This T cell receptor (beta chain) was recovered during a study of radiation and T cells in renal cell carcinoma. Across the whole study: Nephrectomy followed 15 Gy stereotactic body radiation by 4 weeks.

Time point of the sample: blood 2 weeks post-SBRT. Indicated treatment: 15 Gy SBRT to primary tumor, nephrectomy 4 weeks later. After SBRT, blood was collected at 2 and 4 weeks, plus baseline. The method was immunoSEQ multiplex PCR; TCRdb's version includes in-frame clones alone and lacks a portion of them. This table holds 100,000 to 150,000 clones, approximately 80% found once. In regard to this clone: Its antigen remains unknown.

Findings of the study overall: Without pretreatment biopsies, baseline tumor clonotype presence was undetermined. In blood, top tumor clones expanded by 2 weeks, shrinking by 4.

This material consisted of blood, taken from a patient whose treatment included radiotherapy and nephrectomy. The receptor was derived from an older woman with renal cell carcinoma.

CDR3 in DNA: TGTGCCAGCAGGACCAAAAGGGGCCACGAGCAGTACTTC. Its translation: CASRTKRGHEQYF. The rearrangement uses TRBV6-4 and TRBJ2-7, with D possibly TRBD1 on 5 matching bases. Between the trimmed V and J ends, which lost 6 bases and 5 bases, there was a span of 14 bases. This CDR3 is built from 13 residues. The germline CDR1 and CDR2 sequences are MRHNA and SNTAGT.